Given below is one T cell receptor (beta chain) in context. The antigen remains undetermined. The sample is drawn from a study of response to subunit inactivated influenza vaccine. Whole-study findings and limits: Seasonal influenza vaccination, on each occasion, was suggested by the authors to recruit few new T cells.

This CDR3 is 14 amino acids long. The V and J ends lost 2 bases and 4 bases respectively, with 11 bases between them. Germline CDR1 MNHEY, CDR2 SVGAGI. Using its own MiXCR run on the RT-PCR reads, TCRdb lists one record per CDR3 protein. Here the sample spans around 530,000 distinct CDR3 sequences, 12% being singletons. The sequence was collected from a man aged 45-65 years who received an inactivated influenza vaccine. Sequenced material: PBMCs from blood, taken on the day of vaccination. The chain recombines TRBV6-5 with TRBJ2-5; tentatively, D is TRBD1 (7 bases). The CDR3 nucleotides are TGTGCCAGCAGTTACCGACAGGGAGGAGAGACCCAGTACTTC. Protein: CASSYRQGGETQYF.